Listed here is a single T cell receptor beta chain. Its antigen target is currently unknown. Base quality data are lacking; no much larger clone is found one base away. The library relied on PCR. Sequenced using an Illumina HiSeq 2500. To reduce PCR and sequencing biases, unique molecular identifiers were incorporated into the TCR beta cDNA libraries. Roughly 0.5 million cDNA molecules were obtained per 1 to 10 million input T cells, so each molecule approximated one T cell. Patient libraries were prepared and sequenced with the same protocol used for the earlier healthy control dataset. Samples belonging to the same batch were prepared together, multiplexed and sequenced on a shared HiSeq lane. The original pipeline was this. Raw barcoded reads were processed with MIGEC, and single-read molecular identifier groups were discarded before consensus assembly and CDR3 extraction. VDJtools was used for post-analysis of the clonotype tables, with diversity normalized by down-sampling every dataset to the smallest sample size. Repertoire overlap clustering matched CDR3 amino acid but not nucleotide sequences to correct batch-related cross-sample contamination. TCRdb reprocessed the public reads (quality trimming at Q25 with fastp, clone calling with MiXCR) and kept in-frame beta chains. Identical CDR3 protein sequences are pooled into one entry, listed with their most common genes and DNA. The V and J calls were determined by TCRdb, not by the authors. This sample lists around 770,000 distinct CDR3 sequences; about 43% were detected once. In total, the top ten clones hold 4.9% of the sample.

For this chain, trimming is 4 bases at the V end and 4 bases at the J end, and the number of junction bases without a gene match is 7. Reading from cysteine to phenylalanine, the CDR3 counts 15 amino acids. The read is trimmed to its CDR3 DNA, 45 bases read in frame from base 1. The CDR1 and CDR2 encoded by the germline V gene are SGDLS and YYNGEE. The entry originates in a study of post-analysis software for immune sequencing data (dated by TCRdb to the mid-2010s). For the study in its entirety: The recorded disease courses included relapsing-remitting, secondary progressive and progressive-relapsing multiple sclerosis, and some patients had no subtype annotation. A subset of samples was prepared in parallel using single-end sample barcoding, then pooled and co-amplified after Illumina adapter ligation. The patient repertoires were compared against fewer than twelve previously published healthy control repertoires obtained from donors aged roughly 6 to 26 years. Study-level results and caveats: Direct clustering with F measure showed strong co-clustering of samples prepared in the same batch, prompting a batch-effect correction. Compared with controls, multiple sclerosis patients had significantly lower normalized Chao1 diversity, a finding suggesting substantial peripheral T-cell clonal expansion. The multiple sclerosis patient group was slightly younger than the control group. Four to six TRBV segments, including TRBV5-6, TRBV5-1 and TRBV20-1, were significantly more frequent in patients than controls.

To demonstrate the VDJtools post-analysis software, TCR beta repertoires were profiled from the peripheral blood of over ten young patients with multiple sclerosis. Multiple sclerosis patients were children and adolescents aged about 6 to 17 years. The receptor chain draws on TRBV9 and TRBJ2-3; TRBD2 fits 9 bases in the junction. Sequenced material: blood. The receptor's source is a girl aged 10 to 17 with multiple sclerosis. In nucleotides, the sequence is TGTGCCAGCAGCTCAGGACTAGCGTGGGCAGATACGCAGTATTTT. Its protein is CASSSGLAWADTQYF.